The rows below give T cell receptor beta chains drawn from one sample of a study of pediatric ulcerative colitis. TCRdb keeps only in-frame clones here, not all; method: immunoSEQ multiplex PCR. The repertoire consists of about 60,000 clones, with about 87% occurring once and the leading ten covering around 1.4%. Source material: blood. These receptors came from a boy younger than 18 who was a control in a study of pediatric ulcerative colitis. Each CDR3 is given with its conserved first and last residue. The order of the fields is V gene, J gene, CDR3 protein.

>TRBV4-3|TRBJ2-7
CASSQDRWQYYEQYF
>TRBV28|TRBJ2-7
CAIKSGLAGVVTYEQYF
>TRBV5-4|TRBJ2-5
CASSHNRLQETQYF
>TRBV29-1|TRBJ2-3
CSHSVSPAGDQYF
>TRBV28|TRBJ2-7
CASSFSSYEQYF
>TRBV11-1|TRBJ1-5
CASSLDSNQPQHF
>TRBV5-1|TRBJ1-5
CASSSTGTPNQPQHF
>TRBV11-2|TRBJ2-5
CASSSRAGGKETQYF
>TRBV7-2|TRBJ2-4
CAYGGLAKNIQYF
>TRBV9|TRBJ2-1
CASSDPLGRHSYNEQFF
>TRBV9|TRBJ1-3
CASSTRQSSGNTIYF
>TRBV10-3|TRBJ1-2
CAISDPEDGKANYGYTF
>TRBV4-1|TRBJ2-7
CASSQGQGPYYEQYF
>TRBV5-4|TRBJ1-3
CASSLDKDSGNTIYF
>TRBV28|TRBJ2-7
CASSRGQGPYEQYF
>TRBV7-3|TRBJ2-1
CASSLSGSDNEQFF
>TRBV19|TRBJ1-3
CASTDSSYTIYSGNTIYF
>TRBV28|TRBJ1-1
CASSLETEAFF
>TRBV5-1|TRBJ2-5
CASSLGQGKETQYF
>TRBV11-2|TRBJ2-1
CASSSRTSGGDEQFF
>TRBV18|TRBJ2-7
CASSGTSGRNEQYF
>TRBV7-3|TRBJ2-3
CASSLTLETDTQYF
>TRBV9|TRBJ2-1
CASSVATSGYYHNEQFF
>TRBV4-3|TRBJ1-3
CASSQEAGQGGNTIYF
>TRBV6-6|TRBJ1-1
CASSYEGGDTEAFF
>TRBV10-3|TRBJ1-2
CAISAGQGDRGYTF
>TRBV29-1|TRBJ2-1
CSVEDPGQTNNEQFF
>TRBV4-3|TRBJ1-1
CASSQDRGGTYEAFF
>TRBV29-1|TRBJ2-1
CSVPLLAGAYNEQFF
>TRBV7-9|TRBJ1-1
CASSLEWADKGTEAFF
>TRBV5-1|TRBJ2-3
CASNPGTSGRTDTQYF
>TRBV9|TRBJ2-1
CASSVGVTRNNEQFF
>TRBV5-4|TRBJ1-1
CASSRRPNTEAFF
>TRBV27|TRBJ2-1
CASRGTSDNEQFF
>TRBV11-2|TRBJ2-4
CASSSWDARGVYF
>TRBV5-8|TRBJ1-4
CASSLMTGAGEKLFF
>TRBV7-2|TRBJ2-1
CASSLSSGGHNEQFF
>TRBV7-2|TRBJ1-1
CASSLQGGNTEAFF
>TRBV10-3|TRBJ2-7
CAISESGDGYEQYF
>TRBV7-2|TRBJ2-3
CASSSYTDTQYF
>TRBV6-4|TRBJ1-2
CASRTGTGTNYGYTF